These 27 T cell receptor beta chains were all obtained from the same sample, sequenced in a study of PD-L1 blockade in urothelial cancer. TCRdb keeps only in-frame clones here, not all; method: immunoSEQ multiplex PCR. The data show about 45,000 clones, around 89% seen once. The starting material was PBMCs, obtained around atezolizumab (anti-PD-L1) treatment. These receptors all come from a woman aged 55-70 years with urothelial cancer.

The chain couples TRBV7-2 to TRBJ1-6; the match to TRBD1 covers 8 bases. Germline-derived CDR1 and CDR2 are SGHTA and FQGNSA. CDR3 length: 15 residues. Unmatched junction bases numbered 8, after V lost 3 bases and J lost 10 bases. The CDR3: CASSLEQGAFSPLHF. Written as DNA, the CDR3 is TGTGCCAGCAGCTTGGAGCAGGGGGCATTCTCACCCCTCCACTTT.

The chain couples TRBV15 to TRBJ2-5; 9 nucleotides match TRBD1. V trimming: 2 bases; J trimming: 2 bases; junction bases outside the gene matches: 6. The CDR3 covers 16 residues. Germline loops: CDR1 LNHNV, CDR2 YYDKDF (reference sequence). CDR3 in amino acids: CATSRRTGAAQETQYF. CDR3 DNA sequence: TGTGCCACCAGCAGAAGGACAGGGGCGGCACAAGAGACCCAGTACTTC.

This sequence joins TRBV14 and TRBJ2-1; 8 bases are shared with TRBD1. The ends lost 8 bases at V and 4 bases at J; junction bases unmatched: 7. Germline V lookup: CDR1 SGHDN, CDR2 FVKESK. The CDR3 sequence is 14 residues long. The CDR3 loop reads CASSRQGPYNEQFF. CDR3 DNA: TGTGCCAGCTCCCGACAGGGGCCTTACAATGAGCAGTTCTTC.

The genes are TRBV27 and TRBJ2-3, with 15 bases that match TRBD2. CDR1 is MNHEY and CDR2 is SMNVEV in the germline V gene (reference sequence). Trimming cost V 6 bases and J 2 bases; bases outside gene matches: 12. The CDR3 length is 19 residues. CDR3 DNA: TGTGCCAGCAGCCTTATCGGACTAGCGGGGGGGAACTACACAGATACGCAGTATTTT. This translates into CASSLIGLAGGNYTDTQYF.

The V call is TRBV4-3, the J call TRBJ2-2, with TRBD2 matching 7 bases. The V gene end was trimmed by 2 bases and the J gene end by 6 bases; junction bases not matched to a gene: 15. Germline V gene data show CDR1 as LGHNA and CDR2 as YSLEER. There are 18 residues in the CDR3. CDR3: CASSQRATSVIRAGELFF. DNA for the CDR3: TGCGCCAGCAGCCAAAGGGCCACTAGCGTGATAAGGGCCGGGGAGCTGTTTTTT.

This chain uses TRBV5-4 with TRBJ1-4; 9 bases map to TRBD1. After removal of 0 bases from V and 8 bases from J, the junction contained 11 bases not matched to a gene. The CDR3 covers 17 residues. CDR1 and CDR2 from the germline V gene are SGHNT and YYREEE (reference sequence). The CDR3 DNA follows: TGTGCCAGCAGCTTGGGTGGGACAGGGCTTCGGGGGGAAAAACTGTTTTTT. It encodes CASSLGGTGLRGEKLFF. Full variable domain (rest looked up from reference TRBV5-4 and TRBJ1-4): ETGVTQSPTHLIKTRGQQVTLRCSSQSGHNTVSWYQQALGQGPQFIFQYYREEENGRGNFPPRFSGLQFPNYSSELNVNALELDDSALYLCASSLGGTGLRGEKLFFGSGTQLSVL.

The chain's CDR3 is CSVGGPGNTEAFF. CDR3 nucleotides: TGCAGCGTGGGAGGACCGGGGAACACTGAAGCTTTCTTT. The gene calls are TRBV29-1 and TRBJ1-1; D call uncertain. The length of the CDR3 is 13 residues. The ends were cut back, 6 bases at V and 1 base at J, with 12 bases in the middle. Germline V lookup: CDR1 SQVTM, CDR2 ANQGSEA. Full variable domain (outside the CDR3, taken from reference TRBV29-1 and TRBJ1-1): SAVISQKPSRDICQRGTSLTIQCQVDSQVTMMFWYRQQPGQSLTLIATANQGSEATYESGFVIDKFPISRPNLTFSTLTVSNMSPEDSSIYLCSVGGPGNTEAFFGQGTRLTVV.

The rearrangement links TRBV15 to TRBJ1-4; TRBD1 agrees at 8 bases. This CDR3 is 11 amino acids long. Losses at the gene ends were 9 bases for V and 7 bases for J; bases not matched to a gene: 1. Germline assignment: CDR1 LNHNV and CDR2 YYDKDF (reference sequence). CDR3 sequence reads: CATGTGEKLFF. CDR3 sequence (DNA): TGTGCCACGGGGACAGGTGAAAAACTGTTTTTT.

CDR3 DNA sequence: TGTGCCAGCAGCTCAACTGAGGGCCCCGGGGAGCTGTTTTTT. This sequence encodes CASSSTEGPGELFF. The J gene is TRBJ2-2, the V gene TRBV5-4, with D possibly matching TRBD2 (5 bases). The CDR3 runs to 14 residues. Germline CDR1 is SGHNT and CDR2 is YYREEE (reference sequence). V was pared by 3 bases and J by 6 bases, with 12 bases between.

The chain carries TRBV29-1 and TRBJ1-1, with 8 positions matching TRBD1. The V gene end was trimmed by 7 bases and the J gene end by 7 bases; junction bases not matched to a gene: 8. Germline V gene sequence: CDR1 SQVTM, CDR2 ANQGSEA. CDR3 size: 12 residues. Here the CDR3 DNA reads TGCAGCGGGTCAACAGGGGGACTTGAAGCTTTCTTT. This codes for CSGSTGGLEAFF.

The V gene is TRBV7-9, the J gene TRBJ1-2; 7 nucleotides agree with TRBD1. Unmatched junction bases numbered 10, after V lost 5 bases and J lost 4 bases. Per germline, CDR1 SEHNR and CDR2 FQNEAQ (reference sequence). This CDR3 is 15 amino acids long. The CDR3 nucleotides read TGTGCCAGCAGCCCATATACTGACAGGGTCTATGGCTACACCTTC. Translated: CASSPYTDRVYGYTF.

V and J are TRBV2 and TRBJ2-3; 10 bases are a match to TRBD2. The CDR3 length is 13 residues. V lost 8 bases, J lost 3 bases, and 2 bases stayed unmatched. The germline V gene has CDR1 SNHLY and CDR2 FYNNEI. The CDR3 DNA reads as TGTGCCAGCCTAGCGGGGGAGACAGATACGCAGTATTTT. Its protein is CASLAGETDTQYF.

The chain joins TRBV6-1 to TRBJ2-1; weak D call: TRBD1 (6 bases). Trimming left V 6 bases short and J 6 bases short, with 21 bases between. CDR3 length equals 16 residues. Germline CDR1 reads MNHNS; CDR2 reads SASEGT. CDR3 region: CASSEPGTPWGNEQFF. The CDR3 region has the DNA TGTGCCAGCAGCGAACCCGGGACACCGTGGGGCAATGAGCAGTTCTTC.

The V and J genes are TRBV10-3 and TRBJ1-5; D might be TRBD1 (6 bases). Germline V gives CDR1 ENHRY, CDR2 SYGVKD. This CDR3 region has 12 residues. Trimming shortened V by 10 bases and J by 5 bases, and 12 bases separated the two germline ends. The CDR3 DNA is TGTGCCACCCGGGAGGGGGATCAGCCCCAGCATTTT. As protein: CATREGDQPQHF.

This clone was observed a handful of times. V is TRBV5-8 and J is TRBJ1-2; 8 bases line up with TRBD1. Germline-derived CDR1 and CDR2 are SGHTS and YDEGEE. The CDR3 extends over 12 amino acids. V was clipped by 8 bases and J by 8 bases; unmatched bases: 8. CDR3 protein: CASDRGTGGYTF. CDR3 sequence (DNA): TGTGCCAGTGATCGAGGGACAGGAGGCTACACCTTC.

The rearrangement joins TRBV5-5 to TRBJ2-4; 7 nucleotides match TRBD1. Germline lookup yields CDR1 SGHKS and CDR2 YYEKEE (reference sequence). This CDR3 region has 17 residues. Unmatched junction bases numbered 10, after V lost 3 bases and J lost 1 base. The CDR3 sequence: CASSYEKGRGAKNIQYF. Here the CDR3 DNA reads TGTGCCAGCAGCTATGAAAAGGGCAGGGGGGCCAAAAACATTCAGTACTTC.

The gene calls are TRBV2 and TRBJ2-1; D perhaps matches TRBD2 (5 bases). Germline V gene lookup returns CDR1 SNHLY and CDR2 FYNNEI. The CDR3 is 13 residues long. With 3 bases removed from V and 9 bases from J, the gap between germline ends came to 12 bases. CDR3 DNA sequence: TGTGCCAGCAGTGACCGGGTTCGGGGTGAGCAGTTCTTC. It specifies CASSDRVRGEQFF. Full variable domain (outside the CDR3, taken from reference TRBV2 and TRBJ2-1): EPEVTQTPSHQVTQMGQEVILRCVPISNHLYFYWYRQILGQKVEFLVSFYNNEISEKSEIFDDQFSVERPDGSNFTLKIRSTKLEDSAMYFCASSDRVRGEQFFGPGTRLTVL.

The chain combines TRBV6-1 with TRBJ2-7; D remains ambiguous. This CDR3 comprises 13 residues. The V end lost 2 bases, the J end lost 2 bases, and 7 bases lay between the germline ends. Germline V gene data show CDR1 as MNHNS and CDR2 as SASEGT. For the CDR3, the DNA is TGTGCCAGCAGTGAAATCGGTCCCTACGAGCAGTACTTC. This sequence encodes CASSEIGPYEQYF.

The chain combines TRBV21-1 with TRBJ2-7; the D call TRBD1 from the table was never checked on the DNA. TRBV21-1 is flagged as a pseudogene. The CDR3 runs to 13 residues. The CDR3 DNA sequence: TGTGCCAGCACCCCGGGACAGGGGAGTGAGCAGTACTTC. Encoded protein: CASTPGQGSEQYF.

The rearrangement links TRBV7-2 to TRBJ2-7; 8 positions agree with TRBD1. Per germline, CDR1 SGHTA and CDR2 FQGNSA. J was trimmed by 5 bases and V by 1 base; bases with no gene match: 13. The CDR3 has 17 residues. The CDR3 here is CASSLEAGGGFRDEQYF. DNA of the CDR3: TGTGCCAGCAGCTTAGAAGCAGGGGGCGGTTTTCGGGACGAGCAGTACTTC. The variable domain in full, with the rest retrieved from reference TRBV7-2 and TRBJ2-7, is GAGVSQSPSNKVTEKGKDVELRCDPISGHTALYWYRQSLGQGLEFLIYFQGNSAPDKSGLPSDRFSAERTGGSVSTLTIQRTQQEDSAVYLCASSLEAGGGFRDEQYFGPGTRLTVT.

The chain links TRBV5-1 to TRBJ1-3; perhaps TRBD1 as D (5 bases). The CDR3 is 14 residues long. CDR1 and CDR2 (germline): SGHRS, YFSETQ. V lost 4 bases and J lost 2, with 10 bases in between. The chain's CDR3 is CASSPSGTGNTIYF. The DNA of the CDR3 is TGCGCCAGCAGCCCCTCAGGGACTGGAAACACCATATATTTT.

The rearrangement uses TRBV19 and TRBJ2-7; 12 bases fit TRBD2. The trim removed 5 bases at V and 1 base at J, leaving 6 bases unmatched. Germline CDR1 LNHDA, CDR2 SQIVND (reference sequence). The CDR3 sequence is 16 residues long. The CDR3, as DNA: TGTGCCAGTAGTTCCGTCGGGACTAGCGGGTCCTACGAGCAGTACTTC. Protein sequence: CASSSVGTSGSYEQYF.

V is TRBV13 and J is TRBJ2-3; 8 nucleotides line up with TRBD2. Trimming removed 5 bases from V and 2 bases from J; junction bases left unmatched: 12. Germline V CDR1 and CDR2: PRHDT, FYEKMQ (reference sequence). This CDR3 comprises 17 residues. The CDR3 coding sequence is TGTGCCAGCAGCATCCTCGGGGGGGCGGGAGACACAGATACGCAGTATTTT. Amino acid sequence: CASSILGGAGDTDTQYF.

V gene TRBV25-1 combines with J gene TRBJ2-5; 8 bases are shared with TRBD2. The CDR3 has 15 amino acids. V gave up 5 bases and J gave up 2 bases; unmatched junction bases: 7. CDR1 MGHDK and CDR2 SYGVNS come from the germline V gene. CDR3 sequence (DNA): TGTGCCAGCAGTAAGCTAGCGGGTGTTCAAGAGACCCAGTACTTC. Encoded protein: CASSKLAGVQETQYF.

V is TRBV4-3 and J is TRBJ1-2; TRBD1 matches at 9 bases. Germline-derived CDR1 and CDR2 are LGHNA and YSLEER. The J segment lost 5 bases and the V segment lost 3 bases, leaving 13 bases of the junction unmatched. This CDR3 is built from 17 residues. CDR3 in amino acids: CASSHSDRGGSTYGYTF. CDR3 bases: TGCGCCAGCAGCCATTCGGACAGGGGAGGGTCGACTTATGGCTACACCTTC.

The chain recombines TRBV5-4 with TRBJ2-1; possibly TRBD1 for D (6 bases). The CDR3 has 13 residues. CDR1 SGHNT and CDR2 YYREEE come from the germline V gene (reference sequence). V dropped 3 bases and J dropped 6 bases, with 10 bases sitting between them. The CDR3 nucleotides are TGTGCCAGCAGCTGGACACAGGGCAATGAGCAGTTCTTC. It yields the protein CASSWTQGNEQFF.

CDR3 bases: TGTGCCAGCAGCTTGGGGGCGGGGGCCACTGAAGCTTTCTTT. Residues: CASSLGAGATEAFF. V is TRBV5-6 and J is TRBJ1-1; the D gene is possibly TRBD1 (6 bases). CDR1 and CDR2 (germline): SGHDT, YYEEEE. CDR3 length equals 14 residues. Trimming left V 0 bases short and J 4 bases short, with 10 bases between.